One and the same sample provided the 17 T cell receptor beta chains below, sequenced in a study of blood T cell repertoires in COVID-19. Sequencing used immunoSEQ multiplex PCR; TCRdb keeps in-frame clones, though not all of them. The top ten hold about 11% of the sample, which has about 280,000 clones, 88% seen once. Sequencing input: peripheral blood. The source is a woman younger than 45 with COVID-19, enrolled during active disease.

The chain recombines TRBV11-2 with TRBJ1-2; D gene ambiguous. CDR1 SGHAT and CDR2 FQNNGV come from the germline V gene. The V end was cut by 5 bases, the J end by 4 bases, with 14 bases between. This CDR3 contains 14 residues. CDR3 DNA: TGTGCCAGCAGCCCGATCAGCCGGGGCTATGGCTACACCTTC. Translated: CASSPISRGYGYTF.

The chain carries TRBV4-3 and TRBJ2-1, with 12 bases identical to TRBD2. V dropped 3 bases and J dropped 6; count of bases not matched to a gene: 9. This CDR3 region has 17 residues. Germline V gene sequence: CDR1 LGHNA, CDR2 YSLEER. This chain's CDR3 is CASSQGRTGLAGNEQFF. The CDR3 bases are TGCGCCAGCAGCCAGGGACGCACGGGACTAGCGGGCAATGAGCAGTTCTTC.

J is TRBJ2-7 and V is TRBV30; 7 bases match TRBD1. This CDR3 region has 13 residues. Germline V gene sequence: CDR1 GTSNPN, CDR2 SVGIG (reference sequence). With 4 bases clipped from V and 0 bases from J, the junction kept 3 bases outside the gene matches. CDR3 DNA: TGTGCCTGGACCGGGGACAGCTCCTACGAGCAGTACTTC. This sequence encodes CAWTGDSSYEQYF.

The CDR3 DNA sequence: TGTGCCAGCAGTCGACGACAGGGGCCATACGAGCAGTACTTC. Its translation is CASSRRQGPYEQYF. This sequence joins TRBV2 and TRBJ2-7; 8 bases are shared with TRBD1. The junction had 7 bases not matched to a gene; V was cut back by 5 bases and J by 4 bases. Germline V gene data show CDR1 as SNHLY and CDR2 as FYNNEI. The CDR3 runs 14 residues.

The CDR3 DNA reads TGTGCCAGCAGTTCCAGGACAGGCCCACACCCCAACCCAACTTACAATTCACCCCTCCACTTT. Its protein is CASSSRTGPHPNPTYNSPLHF. V gene TRBV27 combines with J gene TRBJ1-6; the match to TRBD1 covers 7 bases. Germline V gene data show CDR1 as MNHEY and CDR2 as SMNVEV (reference sequence). There are 21 residues in the CDR3. The V gene end was trimmed by 4 bases and the J gene end by 7 bases; junction bases not matched to a gene: 25.

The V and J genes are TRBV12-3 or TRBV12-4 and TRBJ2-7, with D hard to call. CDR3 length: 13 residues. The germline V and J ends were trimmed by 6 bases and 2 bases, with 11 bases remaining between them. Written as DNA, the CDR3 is TGTGCCAGCAGCTCTTACTTAACCTACGAGCAGTACTTC. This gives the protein CASSSYLTYEQYF.

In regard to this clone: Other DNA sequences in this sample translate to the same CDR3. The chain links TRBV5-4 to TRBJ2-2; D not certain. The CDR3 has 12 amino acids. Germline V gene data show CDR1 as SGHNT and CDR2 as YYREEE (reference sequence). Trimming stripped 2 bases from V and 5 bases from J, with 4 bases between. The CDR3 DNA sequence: TGTGCCAGCAGCTTCGGGACCGGGGAGCTGTTTTTT. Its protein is CASSFGTGELFF.

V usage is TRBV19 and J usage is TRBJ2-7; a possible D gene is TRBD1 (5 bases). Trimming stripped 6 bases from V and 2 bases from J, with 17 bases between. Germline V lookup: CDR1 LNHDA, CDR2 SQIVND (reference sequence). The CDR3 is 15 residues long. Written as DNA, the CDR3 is TGTGCCAGTAGCGGACAACCTTACGCCCCCTACGAGCAGTACTTC. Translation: CASSGQPYAPYEQYF.

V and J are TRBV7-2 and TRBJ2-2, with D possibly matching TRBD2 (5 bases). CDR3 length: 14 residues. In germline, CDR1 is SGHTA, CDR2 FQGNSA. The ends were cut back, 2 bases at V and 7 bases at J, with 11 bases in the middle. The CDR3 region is CASSLLVGDGELFF. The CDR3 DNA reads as TGTGCCAGCAGCTTATTAGTGGGAGACGGGGAGCTGTTTTTT.

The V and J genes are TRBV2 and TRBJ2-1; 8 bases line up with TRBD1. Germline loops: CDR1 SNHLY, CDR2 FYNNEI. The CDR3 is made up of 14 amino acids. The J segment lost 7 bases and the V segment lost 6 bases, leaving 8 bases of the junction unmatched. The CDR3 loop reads CASRDQGAVNEQFF. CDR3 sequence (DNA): TGTGCCAGCAGGGACCAGGGGGCGGTAAATGAGCAGTTCTTC.

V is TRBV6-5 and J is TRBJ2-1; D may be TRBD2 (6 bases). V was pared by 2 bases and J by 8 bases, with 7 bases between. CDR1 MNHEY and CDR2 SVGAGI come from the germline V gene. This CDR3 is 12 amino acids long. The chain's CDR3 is CASSYTGDEQFF. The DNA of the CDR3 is TGTGCCAGCAGTTACACGGGGGATGAGCAGTTCTTC.

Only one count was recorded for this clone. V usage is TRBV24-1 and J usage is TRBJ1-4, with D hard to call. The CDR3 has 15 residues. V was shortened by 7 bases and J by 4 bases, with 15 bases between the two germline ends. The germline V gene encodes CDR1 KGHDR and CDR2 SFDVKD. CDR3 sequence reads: CATSPGAQFNEKLFF. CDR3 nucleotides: TGTGCCACCAGCCCGGGAGCACAATTTAATGAAAAACTGTTTTTT.

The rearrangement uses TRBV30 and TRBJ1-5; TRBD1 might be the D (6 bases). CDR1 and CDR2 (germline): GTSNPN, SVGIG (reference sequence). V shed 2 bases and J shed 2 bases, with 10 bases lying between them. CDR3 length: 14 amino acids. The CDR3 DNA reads TGTGCCTGGAGTCACAGGGTTGGCAATCAGCCCCAGCATTTT. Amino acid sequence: CAWSHRVGNQPQHF.

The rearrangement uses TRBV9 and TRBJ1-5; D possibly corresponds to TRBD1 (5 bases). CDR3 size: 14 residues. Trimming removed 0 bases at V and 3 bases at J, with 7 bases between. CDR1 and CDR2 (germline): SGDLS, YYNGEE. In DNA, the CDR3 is TGTGCCAGCAGCGTAGGACAGACCAATCAGCCCCAGCATTTT. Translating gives CASSVGQTNQPQHF.

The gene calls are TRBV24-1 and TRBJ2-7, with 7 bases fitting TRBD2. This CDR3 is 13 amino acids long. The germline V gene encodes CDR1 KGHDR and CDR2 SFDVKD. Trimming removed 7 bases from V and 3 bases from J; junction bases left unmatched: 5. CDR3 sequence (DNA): TGTGCCACCAGGCGGCGGGGGTTCTACGAGCAGTACTTC. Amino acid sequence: CATRRRGFYEQYF.

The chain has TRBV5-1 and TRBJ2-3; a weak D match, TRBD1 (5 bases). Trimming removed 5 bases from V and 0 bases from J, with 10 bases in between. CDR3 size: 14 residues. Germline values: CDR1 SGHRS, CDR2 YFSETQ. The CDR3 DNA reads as TGCGCCAGCAGGGAAGGGGTAAGCACAGATACGCAGTATTTT. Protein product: CASREGVSTDTQYF.

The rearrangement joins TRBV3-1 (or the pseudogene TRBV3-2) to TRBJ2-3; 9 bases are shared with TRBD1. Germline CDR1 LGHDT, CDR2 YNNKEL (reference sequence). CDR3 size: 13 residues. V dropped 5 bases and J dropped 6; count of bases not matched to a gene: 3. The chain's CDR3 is CASSTGTGDTQYF. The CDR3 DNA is TGTGCCAGCAGCACCGGGACAGGGGATACGCAGTATTTT.